What follows are 3 T cell receptor beta chains derived from one specimen sequenced in a study of Graves' ophthalmopathy and Graves' hyperthyroidism. The study amplified TCR beta CDR3 regions using RNA transcripts. An initial RT-PCR round employing HTBI primers preceded a second-round multiplex PCR. In TCRdb, the multiplex PCR reads were re-called with MiXCR into one record per CDR3 protein. The sample lists a few hundred thousand distinct CDR3 sequences; roughly 21% were seen once. Sequencing used peripheral blood. These receptors were obtained from a woman aged 50 to 60 with Graves' ophthalmopathy.

This clonotype was counted many times. The chain uses TRBV6-5 and TRBJ1-5; D unresolved. CDR3 length: 15 residues. Germline loops: CDR1 MNHEY, CDR2 SVGAGI. Deletions cut 6 bases from V and 0 bases from J, with 12 bases between. This chain's CDR3 is CASSPRASSNQPQHF. The CDR3 nucleotides are TGTGCCAGCAGCCCACGGGCTAGTAGCAATCAGCCCCAGCATTTT.

Many counts were recorded for this clonotype. V usage is TRBV12-5 and J usage is TRBJ1-2; no clear D gene. The CDR3 contains 14 residues. V was shortened by 5 bases and J by 4 bases, with 14 bases between the two germline ends. Germline assignment: CDR1 LGHNT and CDR2 FRNRAP. The DNA of the CDR3 is TGTGCTAGTGGTCCAGGCCTTTTGGGCTATGGCTACACCTTC. Protein: CASGPGLLGYGYTF.

The chain couples TRBV9 to TRBJ2-5; tentatively, D is TRBD1 or TRBD2 (6 bases each). V dropped 0 bases and J dropped 5 bases, with 11 bases sitting between them. The germline gives CDR1 SGDLS, CDR2 YYNGEE. The CDR3 contains 14 residues. The CDR3 is CASSVAKGGETQYF. The CDR3 region has the DNA TGTGCCAGCAGCGTAGCTAAGGGGGGTGAGACCCAGTACTTC.